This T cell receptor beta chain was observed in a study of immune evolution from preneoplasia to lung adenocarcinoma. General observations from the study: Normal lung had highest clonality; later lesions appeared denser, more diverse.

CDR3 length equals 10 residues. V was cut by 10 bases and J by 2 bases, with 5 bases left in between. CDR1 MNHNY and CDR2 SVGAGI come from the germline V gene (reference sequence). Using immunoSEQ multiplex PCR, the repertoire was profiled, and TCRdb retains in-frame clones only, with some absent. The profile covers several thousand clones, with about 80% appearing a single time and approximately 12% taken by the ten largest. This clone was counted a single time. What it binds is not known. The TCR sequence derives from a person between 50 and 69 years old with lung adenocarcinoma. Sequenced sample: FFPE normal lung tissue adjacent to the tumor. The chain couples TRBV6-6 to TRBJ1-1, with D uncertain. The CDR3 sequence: CATHNTEAFF. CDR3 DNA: TGTGCCACCCACAACACTGAAGCTTTCTTT.